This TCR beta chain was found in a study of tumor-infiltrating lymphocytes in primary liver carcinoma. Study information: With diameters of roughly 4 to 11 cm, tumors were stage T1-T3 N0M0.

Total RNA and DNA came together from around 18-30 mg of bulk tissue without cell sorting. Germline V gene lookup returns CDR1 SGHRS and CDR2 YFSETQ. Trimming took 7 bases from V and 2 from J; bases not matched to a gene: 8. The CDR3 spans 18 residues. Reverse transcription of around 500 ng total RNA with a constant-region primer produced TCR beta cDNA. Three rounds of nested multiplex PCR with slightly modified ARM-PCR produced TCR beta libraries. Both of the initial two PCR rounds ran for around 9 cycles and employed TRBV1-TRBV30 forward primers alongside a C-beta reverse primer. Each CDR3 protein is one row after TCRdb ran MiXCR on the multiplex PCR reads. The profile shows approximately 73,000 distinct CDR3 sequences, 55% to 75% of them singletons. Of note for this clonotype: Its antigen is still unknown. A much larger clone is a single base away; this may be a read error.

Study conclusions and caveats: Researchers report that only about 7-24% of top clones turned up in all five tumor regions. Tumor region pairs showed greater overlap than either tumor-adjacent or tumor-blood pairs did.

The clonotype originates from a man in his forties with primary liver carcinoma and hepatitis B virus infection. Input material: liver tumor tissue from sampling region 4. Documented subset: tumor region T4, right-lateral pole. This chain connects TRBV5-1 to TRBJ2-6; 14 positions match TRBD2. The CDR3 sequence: CASGTGLAGAAGANVLTF. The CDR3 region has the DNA TGCGCCAGCGGCACGGGACTAGCGGGAGCAGCTGGGGCCAACGTCCTGACTTTC.